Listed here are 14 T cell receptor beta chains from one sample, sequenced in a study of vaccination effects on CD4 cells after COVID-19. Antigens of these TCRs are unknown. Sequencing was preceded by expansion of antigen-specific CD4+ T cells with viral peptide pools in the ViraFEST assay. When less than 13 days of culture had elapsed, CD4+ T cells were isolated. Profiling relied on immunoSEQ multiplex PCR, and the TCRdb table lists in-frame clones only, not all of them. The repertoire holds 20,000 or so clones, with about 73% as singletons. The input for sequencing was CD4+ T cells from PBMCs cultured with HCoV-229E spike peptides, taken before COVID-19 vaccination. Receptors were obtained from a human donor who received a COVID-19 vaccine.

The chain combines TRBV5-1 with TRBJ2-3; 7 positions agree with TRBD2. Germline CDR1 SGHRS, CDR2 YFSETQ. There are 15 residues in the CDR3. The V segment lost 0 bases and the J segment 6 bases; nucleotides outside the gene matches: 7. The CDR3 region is CASSLGPVGGDTQYF. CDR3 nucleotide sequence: TGCGCCAGCAGCTTGGGGCCGGTCGGGGGGGATACGCAGTATTTT.

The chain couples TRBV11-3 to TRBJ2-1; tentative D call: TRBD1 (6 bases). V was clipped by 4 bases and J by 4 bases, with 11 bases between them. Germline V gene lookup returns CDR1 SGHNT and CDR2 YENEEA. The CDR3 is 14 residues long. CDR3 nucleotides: TGTGCCAGCAGCTCCCAGCAGGGGTACAATGAGCAGTTCTTC. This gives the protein CASSSQQGYNEQFF.

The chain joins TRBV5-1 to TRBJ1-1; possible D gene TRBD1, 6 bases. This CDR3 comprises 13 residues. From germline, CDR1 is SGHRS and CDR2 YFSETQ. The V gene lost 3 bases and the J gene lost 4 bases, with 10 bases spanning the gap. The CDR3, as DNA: TGCGCCAGCAGCTCCGAGACAGGCACTGAAGCTTTCTTT. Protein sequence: CASSSETGTEAFF.

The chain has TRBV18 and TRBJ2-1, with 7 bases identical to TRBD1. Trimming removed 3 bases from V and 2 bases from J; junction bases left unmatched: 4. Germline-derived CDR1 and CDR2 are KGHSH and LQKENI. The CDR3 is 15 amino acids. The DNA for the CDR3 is TGTGCCAGCTCACCCAGGGGGTCAGCCTACAATGAGCAGTTCTTC. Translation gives CASSPRGSAYNEQFF.

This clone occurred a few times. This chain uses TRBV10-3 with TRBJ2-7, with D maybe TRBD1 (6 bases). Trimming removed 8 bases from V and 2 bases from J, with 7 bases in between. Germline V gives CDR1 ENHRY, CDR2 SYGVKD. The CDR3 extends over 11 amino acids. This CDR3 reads CAIWDTYEQYF. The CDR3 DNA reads TGTGCCATCTGGGACACCTACGAGCAGTACTTC.

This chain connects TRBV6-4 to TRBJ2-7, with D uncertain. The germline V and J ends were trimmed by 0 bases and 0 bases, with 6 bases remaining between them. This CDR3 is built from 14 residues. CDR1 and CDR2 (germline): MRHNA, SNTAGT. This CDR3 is CASSDSDVSYEQYF. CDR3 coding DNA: TGTGCCAGCAGTGACTCGGACGTCTCCTACGAGCAGTACTTC.

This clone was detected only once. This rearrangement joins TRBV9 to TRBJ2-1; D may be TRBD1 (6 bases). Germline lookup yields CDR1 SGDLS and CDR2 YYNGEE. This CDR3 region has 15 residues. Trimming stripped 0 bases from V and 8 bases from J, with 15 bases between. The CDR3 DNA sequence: TGTGCCAGCAGCGTAGGGGGGCTCGTCAATTATGAGCAGTTCTTC. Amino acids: CASSVGGLVNYEQFF.

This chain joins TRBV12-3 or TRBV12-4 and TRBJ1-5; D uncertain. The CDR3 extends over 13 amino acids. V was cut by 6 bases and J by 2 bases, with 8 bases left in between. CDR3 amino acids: CASRGSGNQPQHF. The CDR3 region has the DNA TGTGCCAGCAGGGGGAGCGGCAATCAGCCCCAGCATTTT.

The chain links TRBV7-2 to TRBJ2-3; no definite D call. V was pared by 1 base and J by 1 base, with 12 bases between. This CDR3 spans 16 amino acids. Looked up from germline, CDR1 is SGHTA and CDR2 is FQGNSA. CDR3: CASSLVFGGGTDTQYF. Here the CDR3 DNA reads TGTGCCAGCAGCTTAGTTTTCGGTGGAGGCACAGATACGCAGTATTTT.

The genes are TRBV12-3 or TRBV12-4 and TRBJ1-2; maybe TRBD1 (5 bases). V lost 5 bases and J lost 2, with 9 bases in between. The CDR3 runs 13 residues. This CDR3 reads CASSLRENYGYTF. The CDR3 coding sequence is TGTGCCAGCAGTCTCAGGGAGAACTATGGCTACACCTTC.

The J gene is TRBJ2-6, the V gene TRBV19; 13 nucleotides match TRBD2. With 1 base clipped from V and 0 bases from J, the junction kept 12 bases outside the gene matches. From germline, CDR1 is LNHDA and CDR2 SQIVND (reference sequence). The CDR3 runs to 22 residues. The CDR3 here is CASSIVLRTSGGLSSGANVLTF. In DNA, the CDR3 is TGTGCCAGTAGTATAGTTCTCAGGACTAGCGGGGGCTTAAGCTCTGGGGCCAACGTCCTGACTTTC. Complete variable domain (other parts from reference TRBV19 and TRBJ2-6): DGGITQSPKYLFRKEGQNVTLSCEQNLNHDAMYWYRQDPGQGLRLIYYSQIVNDFQKGDIAEGYSVSREKKESFPLTVTSAQKNPTAFYLCASSIVLRTSGGLSSGANVLTFGAGSRLTVL.

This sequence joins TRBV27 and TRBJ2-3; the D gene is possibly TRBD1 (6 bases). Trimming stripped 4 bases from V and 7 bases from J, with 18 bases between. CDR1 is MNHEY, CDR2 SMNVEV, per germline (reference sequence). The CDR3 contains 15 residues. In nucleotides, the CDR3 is TGTGCCAGCAGTTCCAACAGGGAGCGGAGCAATACGCAGTATTTT. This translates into CASSSNRERSNTQYF.

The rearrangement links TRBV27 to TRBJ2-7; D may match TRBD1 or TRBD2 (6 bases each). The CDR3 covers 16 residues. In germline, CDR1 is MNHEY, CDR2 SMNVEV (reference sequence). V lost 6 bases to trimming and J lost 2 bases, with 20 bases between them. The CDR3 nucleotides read TGTGCCAGCAGCCGATCACAGACAGGACTAACCTACGAGCAGTACTTC. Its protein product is CASSRSQTGLTYEQYF.

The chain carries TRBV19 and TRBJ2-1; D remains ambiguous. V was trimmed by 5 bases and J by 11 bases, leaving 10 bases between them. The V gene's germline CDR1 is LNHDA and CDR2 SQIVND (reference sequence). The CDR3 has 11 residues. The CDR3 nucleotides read TGTGCCAGTAGTCCGGGTACGCAGCAGTTCTTC. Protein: CASSPGTQQFF.